These T cell receptor beta chains were read from a single sample in a study of cytomegalovirus exposure and HLA in healthy donors. Clones were sequenced by immunoSEQ multiplex PCR, and TCRdb holds only the in-frame ones, with some missing. This sample has 150,000 to 200,000 clones, with 82% found just once. The sequencing sample was made of PBMCs. These receptor sequences come from a girl aged 10-17 years in good health and CMV-seropositive. Each CDR3 is given without its conserved first and last residue. Fields, in order: J gene, V gene, CDR3 protein.

TRBJ2-1 | TRBV11-2 | ASSPSSGGSYNEQF
TRBJ2-2 | TRBV5-1 | ASSGLAGGDTGELF
TRBJ2-7 | TRBV7-3 | ASSLRAGSSYEQY
TRBJ1-2 | TRBV29-1 | SVESGQYGYT
TRBJ1-1 | TRBV4-1 | ASSPRGNTEAF
TRBJ1-1 | TRBV27 | ASSLTGGTEAF
TRBJ2-3 | TRBV13 | ASSLWGLAGVKDTQY
TRBJ1-5 | TRBV6-1 | ASNAQGFGNQPQH
TRBJ2-4 | TRBV30 | AWSVAIVNKNIQY
TRBJ1-2 | TRBV28 | ASSLARDGYT
TRBJ2-1 | TRBV7-2 | ASSLYPSGSRNEQF
TRBJ2-3 | TRBV7-3 | ASSLVGGGSTDTQY
TRBJ1-4 | TRBV9 | ASSKAGEREKLF
TRBJ2-1 | TRBV11-2 | ASGSSGYEQF
TRBJ2-7 | TRBV25-1 | ASSAQGAHEQY
TRBJ2-7 | TRBV5-1 | ASSLGQGGQY
TRBJ2-5 | TRBV18 | ASSPGPSAGSQETQY
TRBJ2-2 | TRBV2 | ASSRDTLNTGELF
TRBJ1-5 | TRBV27 | ASSLGGAWSNQPQH
TRBJ2-3 | TRBV4-2 | ASSQDLVRGTTDTQY
TRBJ2-3 | TRBV12-5 | ASGLGQAPDTQY
TRBJ1-4 | TRBV6-1 | ASSVRREAGKLF
TRBJ2-5 | TRBV4-1 | ASSQDSRGQETQY
TRBJ2-3 | TRBV28 | ASSLVASGNTDTQY
TRBJ1-2 | TRBV27 | ASRPAARGTHGYT
TRBJ2-3 | TRBV2 | ASSEAGREGVDTQY
TRBJ1-2 | TRBV7-9 | ASSLGLNRVYGYT
TRBJ2-7 | TRBV7-9 | ASSPYIGNSEQY
TRBJ2-3 | TRBV13 | ASSPTQITDTQY
TRBJ2-7 | TRBV18 | ASSPHNGAYEQY
TRBJ1-4 | TRBV19 | ASTTTGANEKLF
TRBJ2-7 | TRBV5-1 | ASSAPRTGKVEQY
TRBJ2-7 | TRBV7-9 | ASSFRPGQTYEQY
TRBJ2-3 | TRBV5-1 | ASSLSDVNIDTQY
TRBJ2-7 | TRBV6-6 | ASSHSAGTAYEQY
TRBJ1-1 | TRBV19 | ASSDRAEAF
TRBJ1-2 | TRBV28 | ASRPFRTGMYGYT
TRBJ2-1 | TRBV5-1 | ASSLTSVSYNEQF
TRBJ2-1 | TRBV5-1 | ASSLEATGVDEQF
TRBJ1-2 | TRBV27 | ASSLEWGGGVYGYT
TRBJ2-7 | TRBV7-2 | ASSLVSGYYEQY
TRBJ2-2 | TRBV29-1 | STTLNTGELF
TRBJ2-7 | TRBV5-1 | ASSLEGENSYGQY
TRBJ2-7 | TRBV13 | ASSFEASSYEQY
TRBJ2-7 | TRBV7-2 | ASSPGLAGGPY
TRBJ1-1 | TRBV11-2 | ASSPGPGTGKSWVTEAF